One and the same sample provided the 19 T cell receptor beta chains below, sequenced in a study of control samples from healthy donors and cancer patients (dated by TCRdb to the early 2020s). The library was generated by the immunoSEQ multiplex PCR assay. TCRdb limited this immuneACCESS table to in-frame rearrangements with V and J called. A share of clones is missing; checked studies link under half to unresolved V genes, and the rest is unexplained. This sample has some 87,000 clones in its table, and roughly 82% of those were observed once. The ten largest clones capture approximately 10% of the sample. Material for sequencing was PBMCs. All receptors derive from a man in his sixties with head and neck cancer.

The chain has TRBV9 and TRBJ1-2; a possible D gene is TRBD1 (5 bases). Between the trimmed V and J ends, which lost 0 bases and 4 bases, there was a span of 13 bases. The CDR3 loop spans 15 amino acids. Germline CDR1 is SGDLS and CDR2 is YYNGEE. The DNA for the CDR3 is TGTGCCAGCAGCGTAGTGCAGGGAACCTCCTATGGCTACACCTTC. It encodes CASSVVQGTSYGYTF.

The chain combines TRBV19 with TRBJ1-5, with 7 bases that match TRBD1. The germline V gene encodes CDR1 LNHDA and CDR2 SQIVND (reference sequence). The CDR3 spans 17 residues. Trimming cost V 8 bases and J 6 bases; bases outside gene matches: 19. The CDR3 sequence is CASDLFWGGGGGQPQHF. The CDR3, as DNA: TGTGCCAGTGATCTTTTCTGGGGAGGGGGCGGAGGTCAGCCCCAGCATTTT. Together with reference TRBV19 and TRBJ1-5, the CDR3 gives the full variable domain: DGGITQSPKYLFRKEGQNVTLSCEQNLNHDAMYWYRQDPGQGLRLIYYSQIVNDFQKGDIAEGYSVSREKKESFPLTVTSAQKNPTAFYLCASDLFWGGGGGQPQHFGDGTRLSIL.

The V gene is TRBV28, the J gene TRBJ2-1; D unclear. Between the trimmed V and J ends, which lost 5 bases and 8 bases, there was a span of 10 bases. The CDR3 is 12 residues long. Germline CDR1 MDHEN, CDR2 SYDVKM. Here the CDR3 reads CASSPRRHEQFF. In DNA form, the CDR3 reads TGTGCCAGCAGTCCGAGACGCCATGAGCAGTTCTTC.

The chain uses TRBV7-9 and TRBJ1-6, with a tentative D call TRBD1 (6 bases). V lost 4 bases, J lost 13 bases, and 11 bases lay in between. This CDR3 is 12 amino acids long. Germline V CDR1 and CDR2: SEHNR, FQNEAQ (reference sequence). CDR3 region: CASSSSGDPLHF. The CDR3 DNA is TGTGCCAGCAGCTCCTCAGGGGACCCCCTCCACTTT.

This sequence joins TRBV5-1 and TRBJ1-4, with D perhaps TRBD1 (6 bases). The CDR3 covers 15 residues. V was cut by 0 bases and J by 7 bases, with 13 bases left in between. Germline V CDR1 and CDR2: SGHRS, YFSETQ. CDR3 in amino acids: CASSLVPRGGEKLFF. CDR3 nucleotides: TGCGCCAGCAGCTTGGTGCCCAGAGGGGGTGAAAAACTGTTTTTT. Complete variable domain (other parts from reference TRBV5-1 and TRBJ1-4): KAGVTQTPRYLIKTRGQQVTLSCSPISGHRSVSWYQQTPGQGLQFLFEYFSETQRNKGNFPGRFSGRQFSNSRSEMNVSTLELGDSALYLCASSLVPRGGEKLFFGSGTQLSVL.

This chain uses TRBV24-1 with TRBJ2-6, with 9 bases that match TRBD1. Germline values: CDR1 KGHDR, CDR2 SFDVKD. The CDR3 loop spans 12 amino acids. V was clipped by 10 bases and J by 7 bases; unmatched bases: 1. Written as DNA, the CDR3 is TGTGCCACGGGACAGGGAGCCAACGTCCTGACTTTC. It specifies CATGQGANVLTF.

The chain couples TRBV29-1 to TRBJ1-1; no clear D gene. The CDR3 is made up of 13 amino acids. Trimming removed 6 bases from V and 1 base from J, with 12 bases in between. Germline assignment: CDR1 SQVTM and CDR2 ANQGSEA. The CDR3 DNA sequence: TGCAGCGTGAGTAGACAAGGGAACACTGAAGCTTTCTTT. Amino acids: CSVSRQGNTEAFF.

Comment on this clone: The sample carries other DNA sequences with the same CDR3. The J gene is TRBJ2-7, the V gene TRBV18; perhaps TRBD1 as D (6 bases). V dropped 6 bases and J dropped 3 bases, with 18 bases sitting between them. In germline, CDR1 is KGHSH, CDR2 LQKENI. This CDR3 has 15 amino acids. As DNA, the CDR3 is TGTGCCAGCTCTCGTCAACAGGGTGACCTCTACGAGCAGTACTTC. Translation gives CASSRQQGDLYEQYF.

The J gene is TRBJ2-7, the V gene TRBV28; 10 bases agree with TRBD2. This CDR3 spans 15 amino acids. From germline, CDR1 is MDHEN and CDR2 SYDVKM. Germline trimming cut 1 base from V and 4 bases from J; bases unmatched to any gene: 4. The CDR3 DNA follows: TGTGCCAGCAGTTTATATCTAGCGGGAGTGTACGAGCAGTACTTC. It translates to CASSLYLAGVYEQYF. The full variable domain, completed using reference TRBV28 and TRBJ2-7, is DVKVTQSSRYLVKRTGEKVFLECVQDMDHENMFWYRQDPGLGLRLIYFSYDVKMKEKGDIPEGYSVSREKKERFSLILESASTNQTSMYLCASSLYLAGVYEQYFGPGTRLTVT.

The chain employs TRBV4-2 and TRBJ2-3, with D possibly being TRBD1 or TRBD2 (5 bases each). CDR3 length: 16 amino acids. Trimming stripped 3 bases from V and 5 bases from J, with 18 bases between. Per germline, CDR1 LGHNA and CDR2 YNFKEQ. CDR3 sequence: CASSQHRDAAKDTQYF. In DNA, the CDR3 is TGTGCCAGCAGCCAGCACCGGGACGCCGCGAAAGATACGCAGTATTTT.

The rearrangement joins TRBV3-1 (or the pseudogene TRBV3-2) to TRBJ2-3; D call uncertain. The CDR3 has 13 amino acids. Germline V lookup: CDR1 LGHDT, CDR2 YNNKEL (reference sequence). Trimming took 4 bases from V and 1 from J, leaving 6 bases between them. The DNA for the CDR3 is TGTGCCAGCAGCCGTCGGGGCACAGATACGCAGTATTTT. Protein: CASSRRGTDTQYF.

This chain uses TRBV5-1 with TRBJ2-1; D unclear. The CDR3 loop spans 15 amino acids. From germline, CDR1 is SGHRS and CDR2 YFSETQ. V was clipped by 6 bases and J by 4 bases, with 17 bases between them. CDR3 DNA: TGCGCCAGCAATCGTGGGAACGTCGGGTACAATGAGCAGTTCTTC. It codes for CASNRGNVGYNEQFF. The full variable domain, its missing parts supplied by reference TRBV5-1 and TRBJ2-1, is KAGVTQTPRYLIKTRGQQVTLSCSPISGHRSVSWYQQTPGQGLQFLFEYFSETQRNKGNFPGRFSGRQFSNSRSEMNVSTLELGDSALYLCASNRGNVGYNEQFFGPGTRLTVL.

The CDR3 loop is CASSADRGGNYGYTF. DNA of the CDR3: TGTGCCAGTAGTGCCGACCGAGGGGGAAACTATGGCTACACCTTC. This sequence joins TRBV19 and TRBJ1-2; D perhaps matches TRBD1 (6 bases). V was cut by 5 bases and J by 2 bases, with 15 bases left in between. The CDR3 has 15 amino acids. The germline gives CDR1 LNHDA, CDR2 SQIVND (reference sequence).

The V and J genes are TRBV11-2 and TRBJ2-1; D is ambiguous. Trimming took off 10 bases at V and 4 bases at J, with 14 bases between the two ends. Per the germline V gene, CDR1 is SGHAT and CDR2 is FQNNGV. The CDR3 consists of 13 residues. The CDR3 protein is CATSPSYYNEQFF. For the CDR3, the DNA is TGTGCCACCTCGCCCTCCTATTACAATGAGCAGTTCTTC. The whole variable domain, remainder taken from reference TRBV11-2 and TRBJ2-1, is EAGVAQSPRYKIIEKRQSVAFWCNPISGHATLYWYQQILGQGPKLLIQFQNNGVVDDSQLPKDRFSAERLKGVDSTLKIQPAKLEDSAVYLCATSPSYYNEQFFGPGTRLTVL.

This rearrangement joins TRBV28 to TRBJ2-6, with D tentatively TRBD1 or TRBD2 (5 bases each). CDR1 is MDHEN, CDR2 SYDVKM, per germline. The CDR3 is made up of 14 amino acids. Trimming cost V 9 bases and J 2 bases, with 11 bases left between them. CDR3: CASTVGAGANVLTF. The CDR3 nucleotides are TGTGCCAGTACCGTGGGGGCTGGGGCCAACGTCCTGACTTTC.

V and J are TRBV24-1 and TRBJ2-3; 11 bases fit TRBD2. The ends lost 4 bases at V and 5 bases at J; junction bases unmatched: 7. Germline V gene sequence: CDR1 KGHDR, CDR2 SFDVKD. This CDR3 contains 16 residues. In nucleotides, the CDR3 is TGTGCCACCAGTGACGGACTAGCGGGCACCAAAGATACGCAGTATTTT. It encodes CATSDGLAGTKDTQYF.

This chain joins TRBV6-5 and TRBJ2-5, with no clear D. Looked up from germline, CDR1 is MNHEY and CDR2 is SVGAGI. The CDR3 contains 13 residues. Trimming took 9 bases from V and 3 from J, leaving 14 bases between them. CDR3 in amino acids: CASRPVNKETQYF. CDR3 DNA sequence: TGTGCCAGTAGACCGGTCAATAAAGAGACCCAGTACTTC.

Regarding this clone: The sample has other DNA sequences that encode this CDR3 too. CDR3 DNA sequence: TGTGCCAGCAGTTACTCGGTGGGAGCCACGGGGGGGGCCCAGTACTTC. Amino acid sequence: CASSYSVGATGGAQYF. This sequence joins TRBV6-5 and TRBJ2-5, with 8 bases that match TRBD2. J lost 9 bases, V lost 0 bases, and 12 bases had no gene match. Germline V gene sequence: CDR1 MNHEY, CDR2 SVGAGI. The CDR3 runs 16 residues.

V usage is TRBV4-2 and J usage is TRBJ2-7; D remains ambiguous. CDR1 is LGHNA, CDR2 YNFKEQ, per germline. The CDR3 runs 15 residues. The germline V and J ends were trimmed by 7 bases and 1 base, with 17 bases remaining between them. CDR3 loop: CASTPSRLRSYEQYF. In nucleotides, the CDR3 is TGTGCCAGCACCCCATCACGGTTGCGGTCCTACGAGCAGTACTTC.